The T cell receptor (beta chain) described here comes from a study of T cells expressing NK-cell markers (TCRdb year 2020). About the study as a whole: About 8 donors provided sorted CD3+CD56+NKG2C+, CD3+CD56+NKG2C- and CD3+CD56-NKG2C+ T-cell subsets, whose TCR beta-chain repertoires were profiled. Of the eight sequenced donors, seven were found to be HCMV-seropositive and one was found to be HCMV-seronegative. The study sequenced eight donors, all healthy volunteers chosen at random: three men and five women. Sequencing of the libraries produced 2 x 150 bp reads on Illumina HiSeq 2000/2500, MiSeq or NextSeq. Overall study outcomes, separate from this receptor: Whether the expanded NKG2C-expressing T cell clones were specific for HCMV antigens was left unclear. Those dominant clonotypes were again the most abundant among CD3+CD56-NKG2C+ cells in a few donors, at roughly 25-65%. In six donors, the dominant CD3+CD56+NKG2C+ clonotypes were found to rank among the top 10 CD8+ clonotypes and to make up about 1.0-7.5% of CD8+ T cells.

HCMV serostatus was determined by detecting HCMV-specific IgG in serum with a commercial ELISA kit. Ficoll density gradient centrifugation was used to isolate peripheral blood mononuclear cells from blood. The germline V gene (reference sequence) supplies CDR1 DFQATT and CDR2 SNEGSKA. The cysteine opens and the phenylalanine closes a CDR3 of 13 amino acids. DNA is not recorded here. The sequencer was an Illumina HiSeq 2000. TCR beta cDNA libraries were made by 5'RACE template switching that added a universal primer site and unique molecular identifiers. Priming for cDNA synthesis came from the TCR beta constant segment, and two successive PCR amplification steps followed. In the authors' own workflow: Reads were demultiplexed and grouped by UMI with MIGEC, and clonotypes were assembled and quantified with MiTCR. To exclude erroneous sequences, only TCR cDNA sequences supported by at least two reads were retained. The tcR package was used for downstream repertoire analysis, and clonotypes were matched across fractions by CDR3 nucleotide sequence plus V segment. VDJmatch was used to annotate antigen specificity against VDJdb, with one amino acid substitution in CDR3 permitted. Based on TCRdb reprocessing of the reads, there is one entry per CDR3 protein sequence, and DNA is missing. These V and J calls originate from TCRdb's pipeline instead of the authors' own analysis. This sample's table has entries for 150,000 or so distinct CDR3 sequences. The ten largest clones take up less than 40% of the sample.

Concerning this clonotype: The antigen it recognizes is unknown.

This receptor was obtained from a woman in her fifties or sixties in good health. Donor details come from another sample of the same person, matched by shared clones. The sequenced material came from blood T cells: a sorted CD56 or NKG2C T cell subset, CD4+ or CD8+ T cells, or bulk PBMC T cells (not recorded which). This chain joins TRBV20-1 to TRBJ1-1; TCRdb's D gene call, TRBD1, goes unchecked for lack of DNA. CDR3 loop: CSVPGQRNTEAFF.